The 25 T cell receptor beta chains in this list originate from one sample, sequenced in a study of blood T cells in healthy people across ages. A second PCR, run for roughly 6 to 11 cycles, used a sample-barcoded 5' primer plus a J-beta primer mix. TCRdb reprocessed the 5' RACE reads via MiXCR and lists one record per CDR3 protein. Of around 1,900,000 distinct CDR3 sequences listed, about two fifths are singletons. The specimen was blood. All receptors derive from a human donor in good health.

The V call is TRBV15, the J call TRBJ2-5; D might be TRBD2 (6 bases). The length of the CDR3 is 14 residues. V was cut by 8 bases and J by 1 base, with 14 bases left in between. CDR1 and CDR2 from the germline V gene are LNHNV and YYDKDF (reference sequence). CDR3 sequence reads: CATYPGTGQETQYF. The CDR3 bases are TGTGCCACCTACCCCGGGACTGGCCAAGAGACCCAGTACTTC.

CDR3 protein: CASSSGIIRAKRDQPQHF. In DNA form, the CDR3 reads TGCGCCAGCAGCTCAGGGATAATCCGGGCCAAAAGAGATCAGCCCCAGCATTTT. This chain connects TRBV4-1 to TRBJ1-5, with TRBD1 as a possible D gene (5 bases). The CDR3 spans 18 residues. Per germline, CDR1 MGHRA and CDR2 YSYEKL. V was cut by 5 bases and J by 5 bases, with 25 bases left in between.

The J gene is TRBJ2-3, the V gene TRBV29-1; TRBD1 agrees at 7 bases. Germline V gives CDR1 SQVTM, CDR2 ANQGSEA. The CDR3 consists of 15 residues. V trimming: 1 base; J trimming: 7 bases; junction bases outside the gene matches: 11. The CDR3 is CSVEGAGGVSNTQYF. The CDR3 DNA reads TGCAGCGTTGAAGGGGCAGGGGGAGTTTCAAATACGCAGTATTTT.

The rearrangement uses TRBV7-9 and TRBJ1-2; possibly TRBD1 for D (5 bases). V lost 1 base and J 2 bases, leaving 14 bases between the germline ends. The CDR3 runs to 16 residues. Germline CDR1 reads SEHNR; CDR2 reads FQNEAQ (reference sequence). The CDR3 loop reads CASSLVSGNQNYGYTF. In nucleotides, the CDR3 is TGTGCCAGCAGCTTAGTATCAGGGAATCAGAACTATGGCTACACCTTC.

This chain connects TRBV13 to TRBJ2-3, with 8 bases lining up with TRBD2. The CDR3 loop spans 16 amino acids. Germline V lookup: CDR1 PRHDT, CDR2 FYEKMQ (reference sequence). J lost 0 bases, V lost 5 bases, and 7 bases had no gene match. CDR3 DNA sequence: TGTGCCAGCAGCCTTACTAGCGGCACTAGCACAGATACGCAGTATTTT. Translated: CASSLTSGTSTDTQYF.

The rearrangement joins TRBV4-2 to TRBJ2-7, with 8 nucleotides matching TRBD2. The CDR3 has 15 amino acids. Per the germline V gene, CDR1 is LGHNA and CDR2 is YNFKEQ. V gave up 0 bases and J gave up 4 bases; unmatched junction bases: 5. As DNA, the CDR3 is TGTGCCAGCAGCCAAGATCGGTCGGGGGGGTACGAGCAGTACTTC. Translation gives CASSQDRSGGYEQYF.

The CDR3 DNA sequence: TGCGCCAGCAGCTTGGGGTCCCGACGCGTCGACAATGAGCAGTTCTTC. Residues: CASSLGSRRVDNEQFF. V gene TRBV5-1 combines with J gene TRBJ2-1; no firm D call. The V end was cut by 0 bases, the J end by 5 bases, with 15 bases between. The CDR3 has 16 residues. Germline values: CDR1 SGHRS, CDR2 YFSETQ. Combining the CDR3 with reference TRBV5-1 and TRBJ2-1 gives the whole variable domain KAGVTQTPRYLIKTRGQQVTLSCSPISGHRSVSWYQQTPGQGLQFLFEYFSETQRNKGNFPGRFSGRQFSNSRSEMNVSTLELGDSALYLCASSLGSRRVDNEQFFGPGTRLTVL.

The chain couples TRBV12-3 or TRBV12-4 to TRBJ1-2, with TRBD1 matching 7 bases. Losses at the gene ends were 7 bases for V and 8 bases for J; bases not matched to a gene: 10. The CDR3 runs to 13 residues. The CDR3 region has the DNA TGTGCCAGCACCGATGACAGGGTGAGAGGCTACACCTTC. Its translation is CASTDDRVRGYTF.

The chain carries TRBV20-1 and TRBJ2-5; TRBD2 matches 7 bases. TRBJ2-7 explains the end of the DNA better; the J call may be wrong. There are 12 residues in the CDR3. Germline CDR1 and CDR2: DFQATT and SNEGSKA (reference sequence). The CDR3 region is CSARFSGVEQYF. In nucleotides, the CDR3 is TGCAGTGCTAGATTCAGCGGGGTCGAGCAGTACTTC.

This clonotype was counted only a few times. CDR3 nucleotide sequence: TGTGCCAGCAGCTATAGACCGACCTACGAGCAGTACTTC. Translating it yields CASSYRPTYEQYF. This chain uses TRBV13 with TRBJ2-7; D gene unclear. V lost 4 bases and J lost 2, with 9 bases in between. The length of the CDR3 is 13 residues. The V gene's germline CDR1 is PRHDT and CDR2 FYEKMQ (reference sequence).

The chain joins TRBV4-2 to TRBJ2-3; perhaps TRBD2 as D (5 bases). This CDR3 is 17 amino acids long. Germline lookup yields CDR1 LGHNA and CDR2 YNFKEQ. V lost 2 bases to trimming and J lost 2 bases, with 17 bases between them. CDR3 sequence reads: CASSQKAELPNTDTQYF. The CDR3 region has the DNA TGTGCCAGCAGCCAAAAAGCGGAGTTACCGAACACAGATACGCAGTATTTT.

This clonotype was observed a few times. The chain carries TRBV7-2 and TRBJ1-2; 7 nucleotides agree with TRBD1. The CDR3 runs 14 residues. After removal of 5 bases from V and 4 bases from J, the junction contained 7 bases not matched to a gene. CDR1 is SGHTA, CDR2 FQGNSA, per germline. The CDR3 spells CASSHRDSFYGYTF. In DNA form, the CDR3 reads TGTGCCAGCAGCCACAGGGACAGCTTCTATGGCTACACCTTC.

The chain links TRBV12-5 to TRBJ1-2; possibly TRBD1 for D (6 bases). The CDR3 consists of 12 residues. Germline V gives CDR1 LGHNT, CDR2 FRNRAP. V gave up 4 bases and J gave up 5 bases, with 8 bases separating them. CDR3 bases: TGTGCTAGTGGTTCGGGGGCGTATGGCTACACCTTC. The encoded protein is CASGSGAYGYTF. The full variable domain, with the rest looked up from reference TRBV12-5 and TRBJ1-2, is DARVTQTPRHKVTEMGQEVTMRCQPILGHNTVFWYRQTMMQGLELLAYFRNRAPLDDSGMPKDRFSAEMPDATLATLKIQPSEPRDSAVYFCASGSGAYGYTFGSGTRLTVV.

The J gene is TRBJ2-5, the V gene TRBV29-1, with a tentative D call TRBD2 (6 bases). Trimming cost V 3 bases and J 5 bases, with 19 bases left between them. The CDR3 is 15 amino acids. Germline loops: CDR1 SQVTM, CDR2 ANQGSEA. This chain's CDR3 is CSVDSGLPAGETQYF. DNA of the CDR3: TGCAGCGTTGATTCGGGACTCCCGGCTGGGGAGACCCAGTACTTC.

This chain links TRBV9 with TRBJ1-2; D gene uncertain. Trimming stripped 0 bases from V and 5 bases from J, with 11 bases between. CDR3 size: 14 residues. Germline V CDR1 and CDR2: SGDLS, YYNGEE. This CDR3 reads CASSVVSAGYGYTF. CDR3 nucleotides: TGTGCCAGCAGCGTAGTTTCCGCGGGGTATGGCTACACCTTC.

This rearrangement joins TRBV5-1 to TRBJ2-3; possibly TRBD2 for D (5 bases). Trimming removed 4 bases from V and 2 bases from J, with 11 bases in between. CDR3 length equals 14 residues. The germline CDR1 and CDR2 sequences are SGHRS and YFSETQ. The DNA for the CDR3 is TGCGCCAGCAGCGCCCGGGAACCCACAGATACGCAGTATTTT. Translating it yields CASSAREPTDTQYF.

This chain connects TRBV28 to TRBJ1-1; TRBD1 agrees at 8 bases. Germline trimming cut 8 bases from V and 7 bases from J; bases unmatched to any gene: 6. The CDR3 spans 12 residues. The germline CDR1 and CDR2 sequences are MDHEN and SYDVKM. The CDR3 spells CASSDRVIEAFF. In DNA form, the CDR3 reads TGTGCCAGCTCGGACAGGGTAATTGAAGCTTTCTTT.

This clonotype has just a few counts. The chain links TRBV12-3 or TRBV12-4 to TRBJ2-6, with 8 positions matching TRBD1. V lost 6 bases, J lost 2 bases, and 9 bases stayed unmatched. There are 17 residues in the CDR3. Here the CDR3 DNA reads TGTGCCAGCAGCCTTACAACACAGGGGGCTGGGGCCAACGTCCTGACTTTC. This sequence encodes CASSLTTQGAGANVLTF.

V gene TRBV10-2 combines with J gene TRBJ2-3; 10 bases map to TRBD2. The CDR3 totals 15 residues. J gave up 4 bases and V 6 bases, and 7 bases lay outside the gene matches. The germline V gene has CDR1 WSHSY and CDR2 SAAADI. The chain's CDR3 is CASSYSGGPSDTQYF. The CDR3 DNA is TGCGCCAGCAGCTATAGCGGGGGGCCCTCAGATACGCAGTATTTT.

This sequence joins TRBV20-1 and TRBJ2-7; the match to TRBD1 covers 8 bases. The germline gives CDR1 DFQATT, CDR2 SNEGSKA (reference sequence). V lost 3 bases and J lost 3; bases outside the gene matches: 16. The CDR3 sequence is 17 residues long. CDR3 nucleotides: TGCAGTGCTAGTCTGGGAAGCCGGACAGGGTGGAACTACGAGCAGTACTTC. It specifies CSASLGSRTGWNYEQYF.

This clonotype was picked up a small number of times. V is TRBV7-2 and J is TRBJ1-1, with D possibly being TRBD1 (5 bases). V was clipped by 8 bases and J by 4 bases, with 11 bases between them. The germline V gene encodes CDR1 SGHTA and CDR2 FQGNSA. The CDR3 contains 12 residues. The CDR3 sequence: CASLEGRTEAFF. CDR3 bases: TGTGCCAGCCTCGAGGGGCGCACTGAAGCTTTCTTT.

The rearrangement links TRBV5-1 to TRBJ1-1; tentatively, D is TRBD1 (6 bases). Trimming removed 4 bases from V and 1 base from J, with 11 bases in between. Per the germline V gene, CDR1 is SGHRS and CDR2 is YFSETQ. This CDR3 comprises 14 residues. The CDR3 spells CASSRGDTNTEAFF. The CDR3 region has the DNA TGCGCCAGCAGCCGGGGGGACACGAACACTGAAGCTTTCTTT.

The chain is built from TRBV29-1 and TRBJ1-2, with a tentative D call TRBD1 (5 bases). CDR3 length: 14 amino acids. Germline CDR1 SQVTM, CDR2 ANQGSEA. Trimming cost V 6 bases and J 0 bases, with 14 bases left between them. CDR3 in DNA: TGCAGCGTCCTGACCGGGACTACTAACTATGGCTACACCTTC. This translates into CSVLTGTTNYGYTF.

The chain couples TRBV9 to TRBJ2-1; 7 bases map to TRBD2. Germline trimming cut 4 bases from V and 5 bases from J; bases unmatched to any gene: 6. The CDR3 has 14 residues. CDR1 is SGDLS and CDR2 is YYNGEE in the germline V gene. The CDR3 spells CASSPRDYHNEQFF. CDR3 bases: TGTGCCAGCAGCCCCCGGGACTACCACAATGAGCAGTTCTTC.

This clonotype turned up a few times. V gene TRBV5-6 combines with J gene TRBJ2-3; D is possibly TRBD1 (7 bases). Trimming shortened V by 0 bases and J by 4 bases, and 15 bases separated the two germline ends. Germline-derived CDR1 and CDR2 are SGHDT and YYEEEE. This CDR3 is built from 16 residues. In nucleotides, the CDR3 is TGTGCCAGCAGCTTGGAAGACAGGGAGGTGCCAGATACGCAGTATTTT. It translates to CASSLEDREVPDTQYF. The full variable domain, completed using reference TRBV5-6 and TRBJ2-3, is DAGVTQSPTHLIKTRGQQVTLRCSPKSGHDTVSWYQQALGQGPQFIFQYYEEEERQRGNFPDRFSGHQFPNYSSELNVNALLLGDSALYLCASSLEDREVPDTQYFGPGTRLTVL.